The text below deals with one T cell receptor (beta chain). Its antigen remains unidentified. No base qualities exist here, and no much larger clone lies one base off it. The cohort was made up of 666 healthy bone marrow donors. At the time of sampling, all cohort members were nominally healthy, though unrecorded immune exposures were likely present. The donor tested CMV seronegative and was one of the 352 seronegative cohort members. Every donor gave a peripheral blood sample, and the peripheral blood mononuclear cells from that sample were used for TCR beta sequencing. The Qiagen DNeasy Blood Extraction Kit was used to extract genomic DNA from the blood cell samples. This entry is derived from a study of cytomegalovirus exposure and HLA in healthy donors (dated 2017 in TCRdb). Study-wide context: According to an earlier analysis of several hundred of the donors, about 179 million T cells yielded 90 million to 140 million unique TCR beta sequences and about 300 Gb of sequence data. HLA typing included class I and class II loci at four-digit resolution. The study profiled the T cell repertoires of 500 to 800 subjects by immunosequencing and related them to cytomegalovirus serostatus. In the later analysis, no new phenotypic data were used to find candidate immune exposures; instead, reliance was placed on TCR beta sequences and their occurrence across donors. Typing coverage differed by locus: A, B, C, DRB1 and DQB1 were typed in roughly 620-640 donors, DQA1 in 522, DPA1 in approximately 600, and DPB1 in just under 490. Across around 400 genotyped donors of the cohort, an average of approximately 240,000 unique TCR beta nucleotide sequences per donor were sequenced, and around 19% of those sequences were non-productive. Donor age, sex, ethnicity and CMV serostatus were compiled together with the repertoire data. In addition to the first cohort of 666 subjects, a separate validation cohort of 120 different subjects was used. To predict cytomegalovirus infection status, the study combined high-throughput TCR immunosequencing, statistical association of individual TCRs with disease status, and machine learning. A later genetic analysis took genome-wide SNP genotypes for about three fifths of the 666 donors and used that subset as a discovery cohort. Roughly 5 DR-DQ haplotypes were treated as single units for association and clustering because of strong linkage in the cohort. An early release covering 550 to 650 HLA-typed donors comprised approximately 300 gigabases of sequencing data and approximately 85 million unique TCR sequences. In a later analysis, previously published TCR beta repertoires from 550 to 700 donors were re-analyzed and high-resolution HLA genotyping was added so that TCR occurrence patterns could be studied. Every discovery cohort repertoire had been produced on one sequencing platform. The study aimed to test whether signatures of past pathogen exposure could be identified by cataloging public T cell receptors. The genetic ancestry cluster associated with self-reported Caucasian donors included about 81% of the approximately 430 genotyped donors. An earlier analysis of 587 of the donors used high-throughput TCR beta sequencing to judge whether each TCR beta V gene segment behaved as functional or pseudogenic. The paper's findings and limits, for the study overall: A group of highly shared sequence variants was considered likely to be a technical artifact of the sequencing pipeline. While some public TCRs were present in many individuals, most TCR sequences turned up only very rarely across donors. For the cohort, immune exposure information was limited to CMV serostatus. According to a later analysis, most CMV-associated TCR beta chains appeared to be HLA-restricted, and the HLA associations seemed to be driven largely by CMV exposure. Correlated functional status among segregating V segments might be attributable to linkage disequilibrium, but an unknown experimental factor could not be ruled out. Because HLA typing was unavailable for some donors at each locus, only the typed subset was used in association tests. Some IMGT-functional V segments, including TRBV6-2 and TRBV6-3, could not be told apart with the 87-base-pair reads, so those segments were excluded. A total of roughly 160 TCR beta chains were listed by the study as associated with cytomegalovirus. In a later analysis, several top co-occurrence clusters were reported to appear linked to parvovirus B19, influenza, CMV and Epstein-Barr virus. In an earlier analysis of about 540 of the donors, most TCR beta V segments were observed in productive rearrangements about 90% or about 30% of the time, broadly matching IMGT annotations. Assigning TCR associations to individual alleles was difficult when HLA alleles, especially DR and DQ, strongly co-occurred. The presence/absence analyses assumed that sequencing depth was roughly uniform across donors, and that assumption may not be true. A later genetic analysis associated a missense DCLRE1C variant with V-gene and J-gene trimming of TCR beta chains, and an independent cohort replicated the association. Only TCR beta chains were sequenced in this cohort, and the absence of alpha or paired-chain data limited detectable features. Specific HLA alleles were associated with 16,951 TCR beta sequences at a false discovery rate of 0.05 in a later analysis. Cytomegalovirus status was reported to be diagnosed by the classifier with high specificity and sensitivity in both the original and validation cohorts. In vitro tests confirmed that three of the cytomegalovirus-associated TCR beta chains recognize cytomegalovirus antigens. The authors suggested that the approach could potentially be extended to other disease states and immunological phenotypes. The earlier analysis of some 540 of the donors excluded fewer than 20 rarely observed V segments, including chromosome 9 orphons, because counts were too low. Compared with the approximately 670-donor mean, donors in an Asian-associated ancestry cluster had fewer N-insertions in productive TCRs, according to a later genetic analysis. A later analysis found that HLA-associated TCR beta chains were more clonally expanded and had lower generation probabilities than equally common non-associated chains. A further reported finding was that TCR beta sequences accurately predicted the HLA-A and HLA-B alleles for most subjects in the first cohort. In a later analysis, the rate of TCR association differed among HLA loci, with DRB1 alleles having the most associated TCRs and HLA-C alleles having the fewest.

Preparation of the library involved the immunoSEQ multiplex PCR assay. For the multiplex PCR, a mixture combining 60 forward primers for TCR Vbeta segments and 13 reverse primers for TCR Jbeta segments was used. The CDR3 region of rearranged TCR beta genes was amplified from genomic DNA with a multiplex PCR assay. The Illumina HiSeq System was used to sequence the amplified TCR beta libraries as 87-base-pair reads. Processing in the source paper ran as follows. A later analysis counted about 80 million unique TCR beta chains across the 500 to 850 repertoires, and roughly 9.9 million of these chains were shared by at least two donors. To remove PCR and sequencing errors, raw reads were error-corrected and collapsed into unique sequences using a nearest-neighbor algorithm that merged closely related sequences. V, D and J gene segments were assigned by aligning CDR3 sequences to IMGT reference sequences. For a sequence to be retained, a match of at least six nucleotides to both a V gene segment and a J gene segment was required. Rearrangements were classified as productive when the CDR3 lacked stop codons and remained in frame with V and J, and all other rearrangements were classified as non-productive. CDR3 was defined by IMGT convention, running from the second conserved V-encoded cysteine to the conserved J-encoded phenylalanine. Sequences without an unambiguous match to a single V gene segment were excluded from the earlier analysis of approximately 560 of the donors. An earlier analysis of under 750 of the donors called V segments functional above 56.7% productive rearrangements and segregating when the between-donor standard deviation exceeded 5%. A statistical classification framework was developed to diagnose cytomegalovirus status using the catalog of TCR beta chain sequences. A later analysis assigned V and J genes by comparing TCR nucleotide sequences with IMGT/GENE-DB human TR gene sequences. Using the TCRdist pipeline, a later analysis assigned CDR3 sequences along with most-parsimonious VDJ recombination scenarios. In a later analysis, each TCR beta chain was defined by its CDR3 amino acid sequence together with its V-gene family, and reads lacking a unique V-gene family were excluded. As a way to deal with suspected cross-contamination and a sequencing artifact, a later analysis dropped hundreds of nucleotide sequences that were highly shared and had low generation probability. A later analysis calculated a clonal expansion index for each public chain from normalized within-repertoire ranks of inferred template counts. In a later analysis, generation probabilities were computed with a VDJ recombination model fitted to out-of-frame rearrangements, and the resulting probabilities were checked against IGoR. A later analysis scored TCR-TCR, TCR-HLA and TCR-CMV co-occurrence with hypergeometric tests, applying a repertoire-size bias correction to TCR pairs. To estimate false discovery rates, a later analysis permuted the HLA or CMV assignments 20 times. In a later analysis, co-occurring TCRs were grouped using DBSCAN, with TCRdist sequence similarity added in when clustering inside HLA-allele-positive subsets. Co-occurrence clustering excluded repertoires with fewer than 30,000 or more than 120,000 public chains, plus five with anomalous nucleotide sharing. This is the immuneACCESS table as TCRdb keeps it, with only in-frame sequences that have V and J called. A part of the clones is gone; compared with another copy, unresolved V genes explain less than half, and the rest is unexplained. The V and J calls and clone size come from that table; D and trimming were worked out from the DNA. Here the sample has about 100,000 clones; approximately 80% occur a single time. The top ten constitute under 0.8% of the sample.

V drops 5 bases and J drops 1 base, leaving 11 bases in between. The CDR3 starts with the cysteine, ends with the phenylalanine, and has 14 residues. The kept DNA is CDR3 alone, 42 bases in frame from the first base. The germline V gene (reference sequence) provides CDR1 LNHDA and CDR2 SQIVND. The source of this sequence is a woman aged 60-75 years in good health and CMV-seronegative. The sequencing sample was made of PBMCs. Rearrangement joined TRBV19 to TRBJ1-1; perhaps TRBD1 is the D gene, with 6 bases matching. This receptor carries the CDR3 CASSPQTGNTEAFF. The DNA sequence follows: TGTGCCAGTAGTCCTCAGACAGGGAACACTGAAGCTTTCTTT.